This TCR beta chain derives from a study of memory CD4+ T cells and cytomegalovirus serostatus. TCRdb keeps only in-frame clones here, not all; method: immunoSEQ multiplex PCR. Among over 40,000 clones listed, approximately 83% were seen once. Single viable CD3+CD4+CD8-CD45RO+ cells were sorted as the memory CD4+ T cells. Serum IgG to CMV pp150, pp28, p38 and p52 defined serostatus. The germline CDR1 and CDR2 sequences are MNHEY and SMNVEV (reference sequence). CDR3 length: 13 residues. Trimming stripped 3 bases from V and 4 bases from J, with 9 bases between. The sequenced sample was memory CD4+ T cells from blood. This sequence originates from an adult in good health and CMV-seronegative. The chain employs TRBV27 and TRBJ1-2; D might be TRBD1 (5 bases). CDR3 in DNA: TGTGCCAGCAGTTTTGGCAGGGCCTATGGCTACACCTTC. Translating it yields CASSFGRAYGYTF.